Listed below are T cell receptor beta chains from one sample, sequenced in a study of beta chain features in type 1 diabetes. Sequencing used immunoSEQ multiplex PCR; TCRdb keeps in-frame clones, though not all of them. The sample carries around 180,000 clones, around 8% recorded once. The sequencing sample was made of central memory CD4+ T cells from blood. These receptors all come from a woman in her 40s with type 1 diabetes. Each CDR3 is given with its conserved first and last residue. A D gene is named only where the DNA matches it firmly. Expanded clones get a size class; other rows say once, few or many, or leave the size out.

CDR3 length: 13
D gene: .
clone size: few
J gene: TRBJ1-1
V gene: TRBV7-9
CDR3 DNA: TGTGCCAGCAGCTTTACAGGAGACACTGAAGCTTTCTTT
CDR3 protein: CASSFTGDTEAFF

CDR3 length: 15
D gene: .
clone size: .
J gene: TRBJ1-5
V gene: TRBV5-1
CDR3 DNA: TGCGCCAGCAGCTTCTCAGGGGTCGACAATCAGCCCCAGCATTTT
CDR3 protein: CASSFSGVDNQPQHF

CDR3 length: 14
D gene: TRBD1
clone size: .
J gene: TRBJ1-6
V gene: TRBV7-9
CDR3 DNA: TGTGCCAGCAGAAGGACAGGGGAGAATTCACCCCTCCACTTT
CDR3 protein: CASRRTGENSPLHF

CDR3 length: 11
D gene: .
clone size: few
J gene: TRBJ2-7
V gene: TRBV6-6
CDR3 DNA: TGTGCCAGCAGTTTAGAGCTCGAGCAGTACTTC
CDR3 protein: CASSLELEQYF

CDR3 length: 16
D gene: TRBD2
clone size: .
J gene: TRBJ2-7
V gene: TRBV4-3
CDR3 DNA: TGCGCCAGCAGCCAAGTGGCTAGCGGGTACTCCTACGAGCAGTACTTC
CDR3 protein: CASSQVASGYSYEQYF

CDR3 length: 15
D gene: .
clone size: .
J gene: TRBJ2-2
V gene: TRBV18
CDR3 DNA: TGTGCCAGCTCACCTCGAGACACGAACACCGGGGAGCTGTTTTTT
CDR3 protein: CASSPRDTNTGELFF

CDR3 length: 15
D gene: TRBD1
clone size: few
J gene: TRBJ1-4
V gene: TRBV6-5
CDR3 DNA: TGTGCCAGCAGTTCCCCGGGACAGGGGATTGAAAAACTGTTTTTT
CDR3 protein: CASSSPGQGIEKLFF

CDR3 length: 14
D gene: TRBD1
clone size: few
J gene: TRBJ1-4
V gene: TRBV5-4
CDR3 DNA: TGTGCCAGCAGTTCCGGGACAGGGAATGAAAAACTGTTTTTT
CDR3 protein: CASSSGTGNEKLFF

CDR3 length: 13
D gene: TRBD1
clone size: many
J gene: TRBJ1-2
V gene: TRBV15
CDR3 DNA: TGTGCCTCCAAGGAGGGGACAGAGCATGGCTACACCTTC
CDR3 protein: CASKEGTEHGYTF

CDR3 length: 12
D gene: .
clone size: few
J gene: TRBJ2-4
V gene: TRBV5-5
CDR3 DNA: TGTGCCAGCAGCCTGACAATAGACATTCAGTACTTC
CDR3 protein: CASSLTIDIQYF

CDR3 length: 13
D gene: TRBD1
clone size: .
J gene: TRBJ2-7
V gene: TRBV4-3
CDR3 DNA: TGCGCCAGCAGCCACCGGACAGGGGACGAGCAGTACTTC
CDR3 protein: CASSHRTGDEQYF

CDR3 length: 13
D gene: .
clone size: .
J gene: TRBJ2-7
V gene: TRBV27
CDR3 DNA: TGTGCCAGCAGTTTATGGGCGGGCTACGAGCAGTACTTC
CDR3 protein: CASSLWAGYEQYF

CDR3 length: 15
D gene: TRBD2
clone size: few
J gene: TRBJ2-5
V gene: TRBV2
CDR3 DNA: TGTGCCAGCAGTGAAGGACTAGCGGGAGTTGAGACCCAGTACTTC
CDR3 protein: CASSEGLAGVETQYF

CDR3 length: 13
D gene: TRBD1
clone size: .
J gene: TRBJ1-5
V gene: TRBV30
CDR3 DNA: TGTGCCTGGAGTCTCGACAGGGCTCAGCCCCAGCATTTT
CDR3 protein: CAWSLDRAQPQHF

CDR3 length: 13
D gene: TRBD1
clone size: .
J gene: TRBJ1-1
V gene: TRBV18
CDR3 DNA: TGTGCCAGCTCGGAGAGGACAGGAGCTGAAGCTTTCTTT
CDR3 protein: CASSERTGAEAFF

CDR3 length: 17
D gene: .
clone size: few
J gene: TRBJ2-6
V gene: TRBV9
CDR3 DNA: TGTGCCAGCAGCGTAGGGAGGGTCCGTACTGGGGCCAACGTCCTGACTTTC
CDR3 protein: CASSVGRVRTGANVLTF

CDR3 length: 15
D gene: TRBD1
clone size: few
J gene: TRBJ2-7
V gene: TRBV7-2
CDR3 DNA: TGTGCCAGCAGCTTGGGGACAGGGGGTACCTACGAGCAGTACTTC
CDR3 protein: CASSLGTGGTYEQYF

CDR3 length: 15
D gene: TRBD2
clone size: .
J gene: TRBJ2-2
V gene: TRBV2
CDR3 DNA: TGTGCCAGCAGTCTCGCGGGAGGGCCCACCGGGGAGCTGTTTTTT
CDR3 protein: CASSLAGGPTGELFF

CDR3 length: 15
D gene: TRBD1
clone size: .
J gene: TRBJ2-7
V gene: TRBV18
CDR3 DNA: TGTGCCAGCTCACCAGGACAGGGAGGTTTCTACGAGCAGTACTTC
CDR3 protein: CASSPGQGGFYEQYF

CDR3 length: 16
D gene: TRBD1
clone size: .
J gene: TRBJ2-1
V gene: TRBV10-3
CDR3 DNA: TGTGCCCACGGGCAGGGACAGGGGGCTCTGGGGAATGAGCAGTTCTTC
CDR3 protein: CAHGQGQGALGNEQFF

CDR3 length: 12
D gene: .
clone size: .
J gene: TRBJ2-5
V gene: TRBV12-5
CDR3 DNA: TGTGCTAGTGGGCGGGGAGTAGAGACCCAGTACTTC
CDR3 protein: CASGRGVETQYF

CDR3 length: 15
D gene: .
clone size: .
J gene: TRBJ1-2
V gene: TRBV18
CDR3 DNA: TGTGCCAGCTCACCCGACTCTACAGGGTGGCGTGGCTACACCTTC
CDR3 protein: CASSPDSTGWRGYTF

CDR3 length: 16
D gene: TRBD1
clone size: few
J gene: TRBJ2-1
V gene: TRBV9
CDR3 DNA: TGTGCCAGCAGCGTACCAGGGGGCTCAACCTACAATGAGCAGTTCTTC
CDR3 protein: CASSVPGGSTYNEQFF

CDR3 length: 14
D gene: .
clone size: many
J gene: TRBJ1-2
V gene: TRBV7-9
CDR3 DNA: TGTGCCAGCACCGAGCCGACAGGTACCGGAGGCTACACCTTC
CDR3 protein: CASTEPTGTGGYTF

CDR3 length: 13
D gene: TRBD1
clone size: .
J gene: TRBJ1-1
V gene: TRBV7-9
CDR3 DNA: TGTGCCAGCGGAACAGGGGTCAACACTGAAGCTTTCTTT
CDR3 protein: CASGTGVNTEAFF

CDR3 length: 13
D gene: TRBD1
clone size: few
J gene: TRBJ1-2
V gene: TRBV9
CDR3 DNA: TGTGCCAGCAGTAGGGACAGGGGTCATGGCTACACCTTC
CDR3 protein: CASSRDRGHGYTF

CDR3 length: 14
D gene: TRBD1
clone size: .
J gene: TRBJ2-5
V gene: TRBV5-1
CDR3 DNA: TGCGCCAGCAGCTTCGCACAGGGGTCGGAGACCCAGTACTTC
CDR3 protein: CASSFAQGSETQYF

CDR3 length: 15
D gene: TRBD2
clone size: .
J gene: TRBJ2-1
V gene: TRBV11-2
CDR3 DNA: TGTGCCAGCAGCTTAGCACTAGCGGGACCCAATGAGCAGTTCTTC
CDR3 protein: CASSLALAGPNEQFF

CDR3 length: 16
D gene: TRBD2
clone size: .
J gene: TRBJ2-3
V gene: TRBV7-9
CDR3 DNA: TGTGCCAGCAGCCAGACTAGCGGGGGGCTCACAGATACGCAGTATTTT
CDR3 protein: CASSQTSGGLTDTQYF

CDR3 length: 15
D gene: .
clone size: few
J gene: TRBJ2-4
V gene: TRBV7-2
CDR3 DNA: TGTGCCAGCAGCTCACGACAGGTTCCCGTAAACATTCAGTACTTC
CDR3 protein: CASSSRQVPVNIQYF